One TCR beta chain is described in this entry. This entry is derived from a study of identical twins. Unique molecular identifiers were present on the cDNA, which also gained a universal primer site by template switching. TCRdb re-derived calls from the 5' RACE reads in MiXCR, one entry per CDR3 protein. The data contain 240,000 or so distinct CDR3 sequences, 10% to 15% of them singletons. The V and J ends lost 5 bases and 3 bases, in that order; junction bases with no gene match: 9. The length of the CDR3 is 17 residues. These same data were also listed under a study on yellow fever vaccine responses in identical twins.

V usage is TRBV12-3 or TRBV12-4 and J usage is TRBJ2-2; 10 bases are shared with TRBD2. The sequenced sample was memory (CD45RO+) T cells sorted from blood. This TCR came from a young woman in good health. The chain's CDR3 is CASSKSRTSGYTGELFF. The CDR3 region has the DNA TGTGCCAGCAGTAAATCCCGGACTAGCGGCTACACCGGGGAGCTGTTTTTT.